This T cell receptor (beta chain) was sequenced in a study of T cells in localized non-small cell lung cancer. Study results and limitations: The greatest T cell clonality was found in uninvolved adjacent lung (higher than in tumor). Owing to sequencing of a solitary tumor region, heterogeneity cannot be discounted.

The assay was immunoSEQ multiplex PCR, and TCRdb's table has in-frame clones only and misses some. There are around 28,000 clones in the sample; 85% to 90% occur only once, and about 3.2% lies in the top ten. Trimming cost V 3 bases and J 3 bases, with 6 bases left between them. This CDR3 region has 12 residues. Germline V gives CDR1 MDHEN, CDR2 SYDVKM. On this clone itself: Antigen specificity is unknown.

The chain has TRBV28 and TRBJ2-7; D is ambiguous. The receptor comes from an older female donor with stage I lung adenocarcinoma. Material: peripheral blood, obtained before any cancer treatment. The CDR3 DNA is TGTGCCAGCAGTTTCCAGAACTACGAGCAGTACTTC. This encodes CASSFQNYEQYF.